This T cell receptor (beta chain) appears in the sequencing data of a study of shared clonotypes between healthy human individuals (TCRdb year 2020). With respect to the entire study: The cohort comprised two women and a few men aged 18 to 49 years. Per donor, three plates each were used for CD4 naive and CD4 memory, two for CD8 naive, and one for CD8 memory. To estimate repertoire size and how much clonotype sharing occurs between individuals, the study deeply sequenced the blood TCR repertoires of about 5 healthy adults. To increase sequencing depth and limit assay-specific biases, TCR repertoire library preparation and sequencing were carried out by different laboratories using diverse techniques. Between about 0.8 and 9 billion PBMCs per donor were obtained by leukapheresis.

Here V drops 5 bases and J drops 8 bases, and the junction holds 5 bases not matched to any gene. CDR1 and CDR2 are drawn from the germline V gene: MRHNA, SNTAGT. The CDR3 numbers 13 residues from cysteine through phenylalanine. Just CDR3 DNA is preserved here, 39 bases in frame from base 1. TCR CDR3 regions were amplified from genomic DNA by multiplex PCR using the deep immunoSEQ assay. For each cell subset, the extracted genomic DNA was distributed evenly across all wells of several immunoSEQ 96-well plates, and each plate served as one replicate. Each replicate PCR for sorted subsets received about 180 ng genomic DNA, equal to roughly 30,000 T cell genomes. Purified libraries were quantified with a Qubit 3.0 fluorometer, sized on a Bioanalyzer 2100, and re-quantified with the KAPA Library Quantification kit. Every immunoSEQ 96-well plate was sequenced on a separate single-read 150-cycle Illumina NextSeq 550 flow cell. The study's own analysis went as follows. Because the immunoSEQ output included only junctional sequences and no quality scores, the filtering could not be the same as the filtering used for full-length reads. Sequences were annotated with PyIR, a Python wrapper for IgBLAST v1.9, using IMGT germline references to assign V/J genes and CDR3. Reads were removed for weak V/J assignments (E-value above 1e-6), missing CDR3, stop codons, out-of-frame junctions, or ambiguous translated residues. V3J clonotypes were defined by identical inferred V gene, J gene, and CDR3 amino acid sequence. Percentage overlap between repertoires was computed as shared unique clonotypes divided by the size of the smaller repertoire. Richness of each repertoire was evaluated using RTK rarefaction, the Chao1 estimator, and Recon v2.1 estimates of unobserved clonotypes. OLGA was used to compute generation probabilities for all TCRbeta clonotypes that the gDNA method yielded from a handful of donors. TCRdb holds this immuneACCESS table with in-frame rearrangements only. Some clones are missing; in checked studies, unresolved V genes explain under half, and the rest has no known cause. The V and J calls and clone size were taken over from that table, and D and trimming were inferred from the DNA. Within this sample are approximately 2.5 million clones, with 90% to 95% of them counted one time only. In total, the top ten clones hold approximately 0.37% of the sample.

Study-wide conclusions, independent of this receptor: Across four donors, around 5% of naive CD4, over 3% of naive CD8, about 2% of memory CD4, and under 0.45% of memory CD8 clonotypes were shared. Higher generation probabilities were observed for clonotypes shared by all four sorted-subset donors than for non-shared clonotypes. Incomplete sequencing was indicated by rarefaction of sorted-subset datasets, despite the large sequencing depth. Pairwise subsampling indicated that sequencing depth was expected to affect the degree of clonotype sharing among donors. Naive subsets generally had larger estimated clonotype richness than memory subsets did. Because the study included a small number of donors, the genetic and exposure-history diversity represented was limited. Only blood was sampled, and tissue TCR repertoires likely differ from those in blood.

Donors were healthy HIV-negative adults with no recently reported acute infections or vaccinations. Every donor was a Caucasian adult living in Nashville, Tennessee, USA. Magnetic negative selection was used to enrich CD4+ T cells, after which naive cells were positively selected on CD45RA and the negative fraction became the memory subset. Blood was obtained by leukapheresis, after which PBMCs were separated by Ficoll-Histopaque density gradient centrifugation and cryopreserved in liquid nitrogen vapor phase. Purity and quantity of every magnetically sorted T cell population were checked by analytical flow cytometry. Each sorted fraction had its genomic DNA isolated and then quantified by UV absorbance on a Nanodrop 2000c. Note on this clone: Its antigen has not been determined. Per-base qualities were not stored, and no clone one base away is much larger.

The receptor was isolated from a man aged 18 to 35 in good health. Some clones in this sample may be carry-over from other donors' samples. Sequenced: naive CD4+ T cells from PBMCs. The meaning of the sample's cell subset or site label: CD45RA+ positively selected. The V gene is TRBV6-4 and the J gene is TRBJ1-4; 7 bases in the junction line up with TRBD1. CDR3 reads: CASSINRGEKLFF. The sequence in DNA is TGTGCCAGCAGTATCAACAGGGGAGAAAAACTGTTTTTT.